This TCR beta chain appears in the sequencing data of a study of blood T cells in healthy people across ages. Primers used in a second PCR of about 7 to 12 cycles were a sample-barcoded 5' primer and a J-beta primer mix. TCRdb redid the calling of the 5' RACE reads with MiXCR, one entry per CDR3 protein. The sample carries under 750,000 distinct CDR3 sequences, 47% recorded once. Points from the study as a whole: Long-lived donors carried more naive CD4+ cells and greater diversity than aged donors. No one knew whether donors had CMV, which possibly confounded expanded clonotype changes. Underestimates were what the diversity estimates from one million T cells were considered to be. A roughly linear age-dependent decrease characterized TCR beta diversity per million T cells.

In this sample, this clonotype turned up a few times. Its antigen is currently unknown. This receptor was obtained from an elderly man in good health. The sequenced sample was blood.

Written as DNA, the CDR3 is TGCAGTGCTATTGAAGCTAGCACAGATACGCAGTATTTT. This gives the protein CSAIEASTDTQYF. This sequence joins TRBV20-1 and TRBJ2-3; D unresolved. Germline assignment: CDR1 DFQATT and CDR2 SNEGSKA (reference sequence). This CDR3 is 13 amino acids long. Deletions cut 4 bases from V and 0 bases from J, with 8 bases between.